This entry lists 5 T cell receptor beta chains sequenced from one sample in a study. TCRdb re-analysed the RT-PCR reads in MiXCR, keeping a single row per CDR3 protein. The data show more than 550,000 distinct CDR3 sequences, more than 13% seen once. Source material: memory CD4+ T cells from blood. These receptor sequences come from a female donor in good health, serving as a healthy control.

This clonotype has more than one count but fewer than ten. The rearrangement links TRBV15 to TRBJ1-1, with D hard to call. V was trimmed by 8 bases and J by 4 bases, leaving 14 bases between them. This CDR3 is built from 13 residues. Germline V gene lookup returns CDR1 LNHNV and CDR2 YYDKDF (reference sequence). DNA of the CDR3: TGTGCCACCGTTGTAAATGTGGGCACTGAAGCTTTCTTT. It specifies CATVVNVGTEAFF.

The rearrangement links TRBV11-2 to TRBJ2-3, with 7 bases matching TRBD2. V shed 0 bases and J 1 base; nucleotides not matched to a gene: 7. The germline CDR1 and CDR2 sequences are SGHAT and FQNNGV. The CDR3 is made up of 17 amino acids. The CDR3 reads CASSLDGLAEGTDTQYF. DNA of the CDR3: TGTGCCAGCAGCTTAGATGGGCTAGCGGAAGGCACAGATACGCAGTATTTT. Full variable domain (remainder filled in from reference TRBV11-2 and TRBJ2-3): EAGVAQSPRYKIIEKRQSVAFWCNPISGHATLYWYQQILGQGPKLLIQFQNNGVVDDSQLPKDRFSAERLKGVDSTLKIQPAKLEDSAVYLCASSLDGLAEGTDTQYFGPGTRLTVL.

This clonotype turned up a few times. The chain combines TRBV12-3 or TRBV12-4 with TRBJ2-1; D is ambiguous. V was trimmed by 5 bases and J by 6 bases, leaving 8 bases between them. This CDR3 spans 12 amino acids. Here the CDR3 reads CASSRKGNEQFF. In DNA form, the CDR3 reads TGTGCCAGCAGTAGAAAGGGCAATGAGCAGTTCTTC.

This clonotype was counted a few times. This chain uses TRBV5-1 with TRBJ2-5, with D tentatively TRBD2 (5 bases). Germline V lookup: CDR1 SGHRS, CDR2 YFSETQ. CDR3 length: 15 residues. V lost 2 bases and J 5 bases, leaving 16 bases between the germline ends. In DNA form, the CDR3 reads TGCGCCAGCAGCTTTCCCGGGATCTCGGGGGAGACCCAGTACTTC. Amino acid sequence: CASSFPGISGETQYF.

Here the CDR3 reads CASSTGQGGNTQYF. DNA of the CDR3: TGTGCCAGCAGTACGGGACAGGGGGGAAATACGCAGTATTTT. The chain employs TRBV28 and TRBJ2-3; TRBD1 agrees at 11 bases. Germline CDR1 reads MDHEN; CDR2 reads SYDVKM. This CDR3 region has 14 residues. J gave up 7 bases and V 5 bases, and 5 bases lay outside the gene matches.